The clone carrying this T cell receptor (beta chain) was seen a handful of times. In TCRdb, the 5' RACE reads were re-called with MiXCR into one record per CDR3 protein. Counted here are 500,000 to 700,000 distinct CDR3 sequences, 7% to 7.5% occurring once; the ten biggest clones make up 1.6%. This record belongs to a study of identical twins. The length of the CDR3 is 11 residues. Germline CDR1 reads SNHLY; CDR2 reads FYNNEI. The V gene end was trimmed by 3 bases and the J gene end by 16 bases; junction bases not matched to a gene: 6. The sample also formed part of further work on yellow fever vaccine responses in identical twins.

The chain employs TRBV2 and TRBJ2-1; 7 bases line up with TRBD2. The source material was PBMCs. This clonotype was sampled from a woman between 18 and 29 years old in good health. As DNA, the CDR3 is TGTGCCAGCAGTGATAGGACTAGTAAATTCTTC. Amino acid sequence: CASSDRTSKFF.